Given below is one TCR beta chain in context. Germline V gene lookup returns CDR1 LNHNV and CDR2 YYDKDF (reference sequence). This CDR3 spans 16 amino acids. Trimming removed 3 bases from V and 5 bases from J; junction bases left unmatched: 7. This specimen belongs to a study of T cell changes during pregnancy in multiple sclerosis. Sequencing used immunoSEQ multiplex PCR; TCRdb keeps in-frame clones, though not all of them. The sample yields fewer than 85,000 clones, 92% seen once. The rearrangement joins TRBV15 to TRBJ2-3; the match to TRBD2 covers 11 bases. The receptor was derived from a female donor in good health, enrolled as a control in a pregnancy study. This sample comprised peripheral blood, obtained in the first trimester of pregnancy. The CDR3 reads CATSRALSGGGDTQYF. Here the CDR3 DNA reads TGTGCCACCAGCAGGGCCCTTAGCGGGGGGGGAGATACGCAGTATTTT.